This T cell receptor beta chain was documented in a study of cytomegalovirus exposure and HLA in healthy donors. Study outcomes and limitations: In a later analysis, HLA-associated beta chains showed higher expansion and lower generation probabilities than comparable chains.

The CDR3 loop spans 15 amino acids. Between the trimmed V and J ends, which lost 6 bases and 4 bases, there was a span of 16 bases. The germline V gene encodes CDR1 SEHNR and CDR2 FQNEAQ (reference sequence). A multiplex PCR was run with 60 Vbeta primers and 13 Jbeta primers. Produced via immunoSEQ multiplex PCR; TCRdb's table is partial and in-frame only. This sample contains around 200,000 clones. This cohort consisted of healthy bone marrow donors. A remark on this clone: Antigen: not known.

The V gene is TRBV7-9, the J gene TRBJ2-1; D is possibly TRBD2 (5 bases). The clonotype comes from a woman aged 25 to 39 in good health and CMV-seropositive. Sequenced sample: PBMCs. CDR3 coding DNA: TGTGCCAGCAGTGGAACTAGGCCAGCTTACAATGAGCAGTTCTTC. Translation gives CASSGTRPAYNEQFF. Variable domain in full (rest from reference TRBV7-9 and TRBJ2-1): DTGVSQNPRHKITKRGQNVTFRCDPISEHNRLYWYRQTLGQGPEFLTYFQNEAQLEKSRLLSDRFSAERPKGSFSTLEIQRTEQGDSAMYLCASSGTRPAYNEQFFGPGTRLTVL.